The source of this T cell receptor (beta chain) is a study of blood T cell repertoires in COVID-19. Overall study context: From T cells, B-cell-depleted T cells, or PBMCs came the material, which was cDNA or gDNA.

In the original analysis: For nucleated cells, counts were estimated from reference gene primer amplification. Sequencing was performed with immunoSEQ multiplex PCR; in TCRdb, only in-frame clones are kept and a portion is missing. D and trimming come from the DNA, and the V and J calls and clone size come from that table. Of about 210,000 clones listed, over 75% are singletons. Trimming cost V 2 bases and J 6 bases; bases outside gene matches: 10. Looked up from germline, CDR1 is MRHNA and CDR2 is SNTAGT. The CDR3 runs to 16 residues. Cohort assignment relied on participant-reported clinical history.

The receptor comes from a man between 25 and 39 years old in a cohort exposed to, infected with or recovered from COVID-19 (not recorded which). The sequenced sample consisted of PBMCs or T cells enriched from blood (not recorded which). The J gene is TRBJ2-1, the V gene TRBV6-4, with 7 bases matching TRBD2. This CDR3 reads CASSDVQGLAVNEQFF. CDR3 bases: TGTGCCAGCAGTGACGTTCAAGGCCTAGCGGTCAATGAGCAGTTCTTC.